The T cell receptor (beta chain) described here comes from a study of blood T cell repertoires in COVID-19. About the research overall: Sources were T cells, B-cell-depleted T cells, or PBMCs; the material itself was cDNA or gDNA.

The CDR3 runs 18 residues. V gave up 2 bases and J gave up 0 bases; unmatched junction bases: 7. Germline V lookup: CDR1 SGHVS, CDR2 FQNEAQ. Generated by immunoSEQ multiplex PCR, the TCRdb table keeps only in-frame clones and is missing some. This sample has about 380,000 clones, with about 90% found just once. This clone was seen once. Recovered Cohort 3 donors showed two negative PCRs, clearance, or symptom resolution. Material: PBMCs or T cells enriched from blood (not recorded which). The rearrangement joins TRBV7-8 to TRBJ2-6, with 7 bases identical to TRBD1. This sequence was found in a woman in her thirties who had recovered from COVID-19. The CDR3 nucleotides read TGTGCCAGCAGCTTACCGCGGACAGGTCTCTCTGGGGCCAACGTCCTGACTTTC. This sequence encodes CASSLPRTGLSGANVLTF.